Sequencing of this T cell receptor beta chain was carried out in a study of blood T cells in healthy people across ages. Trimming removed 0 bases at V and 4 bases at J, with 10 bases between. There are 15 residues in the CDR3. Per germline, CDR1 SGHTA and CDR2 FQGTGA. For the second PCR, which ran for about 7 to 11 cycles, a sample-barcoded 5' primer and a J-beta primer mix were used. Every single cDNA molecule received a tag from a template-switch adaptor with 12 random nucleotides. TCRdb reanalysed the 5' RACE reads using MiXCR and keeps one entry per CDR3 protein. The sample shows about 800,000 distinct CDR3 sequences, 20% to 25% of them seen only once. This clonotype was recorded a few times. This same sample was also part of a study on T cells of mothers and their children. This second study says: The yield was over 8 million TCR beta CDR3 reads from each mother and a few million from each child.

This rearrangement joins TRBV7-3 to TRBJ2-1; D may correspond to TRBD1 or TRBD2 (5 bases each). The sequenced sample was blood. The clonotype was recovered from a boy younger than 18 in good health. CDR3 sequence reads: CASSLTWGGYNEQFF. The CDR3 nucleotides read TGTGCCAGCAGCTTAACGTGGGGCGGGTACAATGAGCAGTTCTTC.